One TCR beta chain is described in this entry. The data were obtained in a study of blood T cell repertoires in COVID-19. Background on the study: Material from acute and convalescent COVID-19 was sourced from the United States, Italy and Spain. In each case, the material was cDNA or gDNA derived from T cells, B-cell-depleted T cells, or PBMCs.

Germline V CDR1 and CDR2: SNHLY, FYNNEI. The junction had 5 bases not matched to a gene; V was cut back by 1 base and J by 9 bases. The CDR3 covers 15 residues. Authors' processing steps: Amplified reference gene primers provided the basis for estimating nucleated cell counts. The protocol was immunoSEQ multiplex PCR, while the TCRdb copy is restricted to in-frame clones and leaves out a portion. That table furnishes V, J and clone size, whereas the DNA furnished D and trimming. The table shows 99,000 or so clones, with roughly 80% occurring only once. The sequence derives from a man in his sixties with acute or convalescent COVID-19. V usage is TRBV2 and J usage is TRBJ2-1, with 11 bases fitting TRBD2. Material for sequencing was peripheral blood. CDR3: CASSEVAGGQGEQFF. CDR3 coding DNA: TGTGCCAGCAGTGAAGTAGCGGGGGGGCAGGGTGAGCAGTTCTTC.